The clone carrying this TCR beta chain was detected once. Repertoires were generated with immunoSEQ multiplex PCR, while TCRdb's copy carries only in-frame clones and drops some. The sample lists around 100,000 clones, around nine tenths occurring once. With V trimmed by 4 bases and J by 1 base, 7 bases remained unmatched. The germline V gene encodes CDR1 SGHTA and CDR2 FQGNSA. The CDR3 is 17 amino acids. The data were obtained in a study of T cell responses to AZD1222 COVID-19 vaccine. The source was peripheral blood, collected on day 0 of AZD1222 vaccination. J is TRBJ1-4 and V is TRBV7-2; 9 bases map to TRBD1. The sequence came from an adult in good health. As DNA, the CDR3 is TGTGCCAGCAGCTCCCGGGGGGGACAGGGAACTAATGAAAAACTGTTTTTT. It codes for CASSSRGGQGTNEKLFF.